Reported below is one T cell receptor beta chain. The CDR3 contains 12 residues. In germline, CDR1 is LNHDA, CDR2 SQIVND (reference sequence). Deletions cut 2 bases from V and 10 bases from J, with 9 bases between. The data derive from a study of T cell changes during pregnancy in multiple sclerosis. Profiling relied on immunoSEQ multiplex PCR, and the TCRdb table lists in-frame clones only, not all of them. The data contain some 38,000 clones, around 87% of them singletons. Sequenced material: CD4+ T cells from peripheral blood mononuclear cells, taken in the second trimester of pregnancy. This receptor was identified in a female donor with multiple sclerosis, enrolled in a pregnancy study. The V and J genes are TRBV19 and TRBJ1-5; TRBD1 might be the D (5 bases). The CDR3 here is CASSIQGGPQHF. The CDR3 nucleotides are TGTGCCAGTAGTATACAGGGTGGACCCCAGCATTTT.